The T cell receptor (beta chain) under discussion was sequenced for a study of T-cell memory formation after mild COVID-19 (dated by TCRdb to about 2021). Some background on the complete study: Most TCR sequence clusters were specific to one of the two donors. In a couple of donors, T-cell clones that expanded and contracted after mild COVID-19 were followed by sequencing TCRalpha and TCRbeta repertoires longitudinally. The cohort comprised two young, previously healthy adult volunteers, one female and one male. Study-level results and caveats: Contracting CD4+ clones were found mainly in CM and EM memory subsets, while CD8+ clones were enriched in EMRA. Some responding clones were detected in pre-infection memory, suggesting pre-existing cross-reactive memory T cells joined the SARS-CoV-2 response. The study covered only a couple of mild cases, and larger cohorts including severe cases with pre-infection samples were considered necessary. Whether the second-wave clones peaking on day 37 were SARS-CoV-2 specific was not confirmed. Clones contracting from day 15 to 85 had balanced CD4/CD8 phenotypes, while a second wave expanding from day 15 to 37 was biased towards CD4+.

The sample was run on an Illumina NovaSeq 6000. TCRalpha and TCRbeta cDNA libraries were built by 5'RACE with constant-segment primers, adding sample barcodes and unique molecular identifiers. RNA was extracted from every sample with Trizol reagent. The libraries were amplified in two PCR steps, and the second step added a second sample barcode and Illumina TruSeq adapters. Sequencing of the libraries was done on an Illumina NovaSeq, producing 2 x 150 bp paired-end reads. Under the source paper's analysis protocol: Reads were demultiplexed and collapsed into UMI-guided consensus sequences with migec v1.2.7. With mixcr v2.1.11, UMI consensuses were aligned to TRA and TRB V and J templates and assembled into clonotypes. Clonotypes were classified as expanded or contracted when called significant by both edgeR and NoisET, with noise models trained on biological replicates. For edgeR calls, a false discovery rate-adjusted p below 0.01 and a log2 fold-change threshold of 1 were applied. As an exploratory analysis of dynamics, PCA with hierarchical clustering was applied to max-normalized trajectories of the 1000 most abundant clonotypes. Each responding clone was given a CD4 or CD8 phenotype based on the CD4+ and CD8+ repertoires, which had been sequenced separately. Starting from the raw public reads, TCRdb applied fastp trimming at Q25, assembled clones with MiXCR and retained in-frame beta chains. Duplicate CDR3 protein sequences are folded into a single record with the most common DNA and genes. These V and J calls derive from TCRdb rather than the authors' analysis. Across this sample there are about 57,000 distinct CDR3 sequences, with 9% to 15% seen only once. Around 23% of the sample is in the top ten clones.

This clonotype was detected a few times. The target of this receptor is not known. No quality values exist for individual bases; no much larger clone is one base distant. PBMCs were isolated by Ficoll-Paque density gradient centrifugation. The germline V gene encodes CDR1 SGHDT and CDR2 YYEEEE. Relative to germline, V is 1 base shorter and J is 2 bases shorter, with 8 bases between their ends. Reading from cysteine to phenylalanine, the CDR3 counts 14 amino acids. The entry retains the CDR3 DNA only, 42 bases that are in frame from base 1. This receptor was obtained from a man aged 18 to 35 who had mild COVID-19 (a few samples of this study predate the infection). The sample titles of this study are shuffled in the database, so cell type and time point are left out; the donor was told from shared clones. The sequence is built from TRBV5-6 and TRBJ2-3; tentative D gene TRBD1, with 5 bases matching. The sample taken for sequencing was PBMCs or a T cell subset sorted from them (not recorded which). The CDR3 protein: CASSLRGYTDTQYF. The nucleotide sequence is TGTGCCAGCAGCTTGAGGGGATACACAGATACGCAGTATTTT.